This is a list of T cell receptor beta chains from one sample in a study of blood T cell repertoires in COVID-19. The assay was immunoSEQ multiplex PCR, and TCRdb's table has in-frame clones only and misses some. The table shows roughly 130,000 clones, with 80% occurring only once. The sample taken for sequencing was peripheral blood. These receptors all come from a man in his sixties with active or convalescent COVID-19. CDR3s include the opening cysteine and the closing phenylalanine or tryptophan. A D gene is named only where the DNA matches it firmly. Clone size is given for some rows only: seen once, a few or many times, or a class if the clone is expanded.

D gene	V gene	J gene	clone size	CDR3 DNA	CDR3 protein
TRBD2	TRBV19	TRBJ2-7	NA	TGTGCCAGTAGTATTTCGGGGGGGGTCGACGAGCAGTACTTC	CASSISGGVDEQYF
NA	TRBV5-1	TRBJ2-3	once	TGCGCCAGCAGCTTTGGACAGATTTTCACAGATACGCAGTATTTT	CASSFGQIFTDTQYF
NA	TRBV27	TRBJ2-7	few	TGTGCCAGCAGTCGCTACGCCGGGGGGCTTATAGACGAGCAGTACTTC	CASSRYAGGLIDEQYF
TRBD1	TRBV18	TRBJ2-1	NA	TGTGCCAGCTCAACACAGGGGGCGACGCCTTACAATGAGCAGTTCTTC	CASSTQGATPYNEQFF
NA	TRBV29-1	TRBJ1-1	NA	TGCAGCGTTGAAGAACAGGGCTCGGTAGCTTTCTTT	CSVEEQGSVAFF
TRBD2	TRBV7-2	TRBJ2-7	once	TGTGCCAGCAGCTTAATACTAGCGGGAGGTGGCTACGAGCAGTACTTC	CASSLILAGGGYEQYF
NA	TRBV18	TRBJ2-2	NA	TGTGCCAGCTCACCACGTGACGACAGTACCGGGGAGCTGTTTTTT	CASSPRDDSTGELFF
NA	TRBV19	TRBJ1-2	NA	TGTGCCAGTAGCCGAACAGGGCTGGGGAGCTACACCTTC	CASSRTGLGSYTF
TRBD2	TRBV3-1/TRBV3-2	TRBJ2-5	NA	TGTGCCAGCAGCCATTCAGCGGGACTCCAAGAGACCCAGTACTTC	CASSHSAGLQETQYF
NA	TRBV3-1/TRBV3-2	TRBJ1-1	NA	TGTGCCAGCAGCATGACTAACCTGAACACTGAAGCTTTCTTT	CASSMTNLNTEAFF
TRBD1	TRBV5-1	TRBJ2-7	NA	TGCGCCAGCAGCTCGACAGGGACAGGGGTGAGCGAGCAGTACTTC	CASSSTGTGVSEQYF
TRBD2	TRBV7-2	TRBJ2-5	NA	TGTGCCAGCACTCCGGCGGGAGGGCCGGCGGGGGAGACCCAGTACTTC	CASTPAGGPAGETQYF
NA	TRBV6-5	TRBJ2-7	NA	TGTGCCAGCAACTACAGGGCCCCCCAGGAGCAGTACTTC	CASNYRAPQEQYF
NA	TRBV7-6	TRBJ2-3	NA	TGTGCCAGCAGCTTGCAATCTGGACAGCGCACAGATACGCAGTATTTT	CASSLQSGQRTDTQYF
NA	TRBV28	TRBJ2-7	NA	TGTGCCAGCAGGACCCCGCAGGCCCCTTACGAGCAGTACTTC	CASRTPQAPYEQYF
NA	TRBV11-3	TRBJ2-1	NA	TGTGCCAGCAGCTTGGGGCCGAGAGGTGAGCAGTTCTTC	CASSLGPRGEQFF
TRBD1	TRBV7-3	TRBJ2-1	NA	TGTGCCAGCAGCACCGACAGGGGATCCTACAATGAGCAGTTCTTC	CASSTDRGSYNEQFF
TRBD2	TRBV10-3	TRBJ2-3	NA	TGTGCCATCAGTGTTAGCGGGGGACGCACAGATACGCAGTATTTT	CAISVSGGRTDTQYF
TRBD2	TRBV3-1/TRBV3-2	TRBJ2-2	NA	TGTGCCAGCACCGGGGGAGCGGGAAGGCGGACCGGGGAGCTGTTTTTT	CASTGGAGRRTGELFF
NA	TRBV5-5	TRBJ1-3	NA	TGTGCCAGCAGCACCTCGGACAGCGCCTGGGGCACCATATATTTT	CASSTSDSAWGTIYF
NA	TRBV6-5	TRBJ1-5	NA	TGTGCCAGCAAAAGGGGGGAGGGACAGCCCCAGCATTTT	CASKRGEGQPQHF
TRBD2	TRBV5-4	TRBJ2-2	NA	TGTGCCAGCAGCTTGGCCCGGGACTATCACACCGGGGAGCTGTTTTTT	CASSLARDYHTGELFF
NA	TRBV28	TRBJ2-7	NA	TGTGCCAGCAGTGTCCCCGGGACTCTTTACGAGCAGTACTTC	CASSVPGTLYEQYF
TRBD2	TRBV7-3	TRBJ2-2	NA	TGTGCCAGCACCCTTAGCGGGGATGCCGGGGAGCTGTTTTTT	CASTLSGDAGELFF
NA	TRBV24-1	TRBJ2-2	NA	TGTGCCACCAGTGCAGGGGCAGGGACCGGGGAGCTGTTTTTT	CATSAGAGTGELFF
TRBD1	TRBV23-1	TRBJ1-2	NA	TGCGCCAGCAGTCAGATACAGGGGGCTGGCTATGGCTACACCTTC	CASSQIQGAGYGYTF
TRBD1	TRBV7-8	TRBJ1-2	NA	TGTGCCAGCAGCTTAGATGTGGGACAGGCCAACTATGGCTACACCTTC	CASSLDVGQANYGYTF
NA	TRBV14	TRBJ2-7	NA	TGTGCCAGCAGCCAAGATCGGTGGTTCGAGCAGTACTTC	CASSQDRWFEQYF
NA	TRBV5-1	TRBJ2-7	NA	TGCGCCAGCAGTTCTGACAGCTCGTCCGAGCAGTACTTC	CASSSDSSSEQYF
NA	TRBV28	TRBJ1-5	NA	TGTGCCAGCAGTACCCAGTCGAGGGGCGGGGCTAGCAATCAGCCCCAGCATTTT	CASSTQSRGGASNQPQHF
TRBD2	TRBV9	TRBJ2-3	NA	TGTGCCAGCAGCCCCGGCGGGGGGTACACAGATACGCAGTATTTT	CASSPGGGYTDTQYF
TRBD2	TRBV7-8	TRBJ2-7	once	TGTGCCAGCAGCTTAGCGGCGGGAGGGCCATCCGAGCAGTACTTC	CASSLAAGGPSEQYF
NA	TRBV28	TRBJ1-1	NA	TGTGCCAGCAGTGTCAGGGGACCAGCTTTCTTT	CASSVRGPAFF
NA	TRBV10-3	TRBJ1-1	NA	TGTGCCATCAGTGAAGACAGGATGAACACTGAAGCTTTCTTT	CAISEDRMNTEAFF
TRBD1	TRBV6-5	TRBJ2-5	NA	TGTGCCAGCAGTTACGGGACAGGGCAAGAGACCCAGTACTTC	CASSYGTGQETQYF
NA	TRBV11-2	TRBJ2-5	NA	TGTGCCAGCAGCTTAGGGGCTTCGAAACAAGAGACCCAGTACTTC	CASSLGASKQETQYF
TRBD2	TRBV3-1/TRBV3-2	TRBJ2-1	NA	TGTGCCAGCAGCCAAGATTTTGCCAGCGGGAGAGGAAATGAGCAGTTCTTC	CASSQDFASGRGNEQFF
TRBD2	TRBV7-9	TRBJ2-2	NA	TGTGCCAGCAGCCCCCGGACTAGCGGAGCCCCGAAGGGCGGGGAGCTGTTTTTT	CASSPRTSGAPKGGELFF
NA	TRBV11-2	TRBJ2-3	NA	TGTGCCAGCAGCTTAGCGGGAGCAGATACGCAGTATTTT	CASSLAGADTQYF
NA	TRBV6-5	TRBJ2-7	NA	TGTGCCAGCGGCAGATACGACTACGAGCAGTACTTC	CASGRYDYEQYF
TRBD2	TRBV19	TRBJ2-7	NA	TGTGCCAGTAGTATAGTGGGACTAGCGGGCGAGCAGTACTTC	CASSIVGLAGEQYF
NA	TRBV20-1	TRBJ1-2	NA	TGCAGTGCTAGGGACACCTATGGCTACACCTTC	CSARDTYGYTF